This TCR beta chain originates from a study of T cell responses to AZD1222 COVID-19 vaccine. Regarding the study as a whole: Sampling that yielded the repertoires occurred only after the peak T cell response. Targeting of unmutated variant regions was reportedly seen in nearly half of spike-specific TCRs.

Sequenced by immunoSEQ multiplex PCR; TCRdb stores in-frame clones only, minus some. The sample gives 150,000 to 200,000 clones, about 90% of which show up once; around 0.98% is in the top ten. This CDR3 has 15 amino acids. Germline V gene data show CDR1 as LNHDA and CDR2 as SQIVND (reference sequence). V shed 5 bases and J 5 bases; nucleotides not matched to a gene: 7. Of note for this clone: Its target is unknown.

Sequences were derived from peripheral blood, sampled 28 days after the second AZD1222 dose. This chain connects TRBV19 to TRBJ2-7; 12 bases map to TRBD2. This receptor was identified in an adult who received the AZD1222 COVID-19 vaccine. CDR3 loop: CASSLQLAGGHEQYF. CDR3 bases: TGTGCCAGTAGTCTCCAACTAGCGGGGGGACACGAGCAGTACTTC.